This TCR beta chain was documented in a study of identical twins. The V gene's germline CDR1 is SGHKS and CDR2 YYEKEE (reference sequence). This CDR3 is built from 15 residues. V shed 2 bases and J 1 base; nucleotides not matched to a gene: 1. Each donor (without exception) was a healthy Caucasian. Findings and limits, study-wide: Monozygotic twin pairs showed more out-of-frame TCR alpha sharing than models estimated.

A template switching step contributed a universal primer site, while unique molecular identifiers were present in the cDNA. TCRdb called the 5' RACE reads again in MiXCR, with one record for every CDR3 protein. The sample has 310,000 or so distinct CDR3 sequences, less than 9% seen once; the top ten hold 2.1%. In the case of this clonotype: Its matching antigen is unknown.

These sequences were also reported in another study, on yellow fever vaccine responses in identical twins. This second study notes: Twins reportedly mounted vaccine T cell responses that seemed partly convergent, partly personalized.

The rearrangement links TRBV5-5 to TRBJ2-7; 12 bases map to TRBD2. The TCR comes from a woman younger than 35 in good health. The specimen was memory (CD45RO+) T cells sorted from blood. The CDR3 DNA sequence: TGTGCCAGCAGCTTCGGGACTAGCGGGTCCTACGAGCAGTACTTC. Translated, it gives CASSFGTSGSYEQYF. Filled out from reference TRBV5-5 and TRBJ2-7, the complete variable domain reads DAGVTQSPTHLIKTRGQQVTLRCSPISGHKSVSWYQQVLGQGPQFIFQYYEKEERGRGNFPDRFSARQFPNYSSELNVNALLLGDSALYLCASSFGTSGSYEQYFGPGTRLTVT.